These T cell receptor beta chains were read from a single sample in a study of radiotherapy plus CTLA-4 blockade in lung cancer. Sequencing was performed with immunoSEQ multiplex PCR; in TCRdb, only in-frame clones are kept and a portion is missing. The data contain about 49,000 clones, approximately 90% of them singletons. The material sequenced was peripheral blood, taken from a patient treated with radiotherapy plus ipilimumab. All receptors derive from a human donor with non-small cell lung cancer whose response to radiotherapy plus ipilimumab could not be evaluated. CDR3s include the opening cysteine and the closing phenylalanine or tryptophan. A D gene is named only where the DNA matches it firmly. Where a row states a size, it is once, few, many or the class of an expanded clone; other rows omit it.

13,TRBJ2-1,TRBV4-3,-,-,CASSPGGLNEQFF
15,TRBJ2-5,TRBV7-2,-,TRBD2,CASSTTSGGGETQYF
13,TRBJ1-1,TRBV28,-,TRBD1,CASSATGRSEAFF
14,TRBJ1-2,TRBV28,-,-,CASTLTYSGYGYTF
13,TRBJ1-1,TRBV6-1,-,-,CASRRGRRTEAFF
13,TRBJ2-5,TRBV18,-,TRBD1,CASRTGGGETQYF
18,TRBJ2-2,TRBV11-3,-,TRBD2,CASSLTLAGIGGTGELFF
17,TRBJ1-6,TRBV4-1,few,-,CASSQVDLVSYNSPLHF
17,TRBJ2-2,TRBV7-9,-,TRBD1,CASSLGQGAKYTGELFF
15,TRBJ2-1,TRBV7-8,-,TRBD2,CASSISGGAVNEQFF
13,TRBJ1-4,TRBV2,-,TRBD1,CASSRTGVEKLFF
15,TRBJ1-2,TRBV7-2,once,-,CASSFRQPTNYGYTF
15,TRBJ1-2,TRBV27,-,-,CASSLSETGSYGYTF
14,TRBJ1-1,TRBV5-4,-,-,CASSLDQGSTEAFF
13,TRBJ2-1,TRBV5-1,-,TRBD1,CASSPSGQNEQFF
15,TRBJ2-3,TRBV6-5,-,TRBD2,CASSFGLAGPDTQYF
15,TRBJ2-7,TRBV7-9,once,TRBD1,CASSSSGTALGEQYF
16,TRBJ2-7,TRBV5-1,once,-,CASSLRRSTTSHEQYF
13,-,TRBV9,-,-,CASSVSPDYEQYF
16,TRBJ1-5,TRBV19,-,-,CASSITQQGPYLAQHF
18,TRBJ1-4,TRBV5-1,-,-,CASSLWPRDTSTNEKLFF
15,TRBJ2-7,TRBV12-1,-,-,CASSHQGQIVYEQYF
14,TRBJ2-7,TRBV11-2,once,-,CASSPARSSYEQYF
14,TRBJ2-5,TRBV4-3,-,TRBD1,CASSGTGGAETQYF
16,TRBJ2-3,TRBV30,-,-,CAWSVPAGSSTDTQYF
15,TRBJ1-1,TRBV9,-,-,CASSVDPGGDTEAFF
15,TRBJ2-7,TRBV5-5,once,TRBD2,CASSGTSGSPSEQYF
16,TRBJ2-1,TRBV15,-,TRBD2,CATSSGGTSGLNEQFF
16,TRBJ2-3,TRBV13,-,TRBD2,CASSLALAGVGDTQYF
16,TRBJ2-2,TRBV7-2,once,-,CASSSGWVLTAGELFF
16,TRBJ2-2,TRBV7-2,-,TRBD2,CASVTPAGEITGELFF
15,TRBJ2-3,TRBV5-6,-,TRBD1,CASRPGQGVADTQYF
18,TRBJ2-1,TRBV18,-,-,CASSPPRSGGGTNNEQFF
17,TRBJ2-3,TRBV11-2,once,TRBD2,CASSLEPSGRGTDTQYF
15,TRBJ1-4,TRBV6-5,-,-,CASSLGTGFNEKLFF
16,TRBJ2-7,TRBV7-9,-,TRBD2,CASTLRGGKLTYEQHF